This TCR beta chain was sequenced during a study of resident and recirculating memory T cells in vitiligo. Study summary: Shave-biopsy epidermis from lesional and nonlesional skin was sequenced alongside PBMCs.

The V gene lost 10 bases and the J gene lost 6 bases, with 16 bases spanning the gap. This CDR3 comprises 13 residues. The germline V gene has CDR1 SNHLY and CDR2 FYNNEI. Patients' lesions had not changed for the previous 6 months. Measured with immunoSEQ multiplex PCR; TCRdb has only the in-frame clones, and not every one. The sample has about 76,000 clones; 92% are singletons. This TCR was sampled from a male donor with vitiligo. The sample was blood. The genes are TRBV2 and TRBJ2-1; D is uncertain. The CDR3 DNA reads TGTGCCACCAAAACCCCGGTCCTCAATGAGCAGTTCTTC. This codes for CATKTPVLNEQFF.